This is a list of T cell receptor beta chains from one sample in a study of T cell repertoires in cytomegalovirus infection. TCRdb ran MiXCR on the reads and lists one entry per CDR3 protein. The sample holds around 530,000 distinct CDR3 sequences, around 27% seen once. The sequencing sample was made of PBMCs. The receptors stem from a human donor in good health (CMV status not recorded). Some clones in this sample may be carry-over from other donors' samples. CDR3s include the opening cysteine and the closing phenylalanine or tryptophan. D genes are given only for firm matches. Expanded clones get a size class; other rows say once, few or many, or leave the size out.

clone_size,cdr3_length,d_call,j_call,v_call,cdr3_nt,cdr3_aa
NA,13,NA,TRBJ1-2,TRBV6-2/TRBV6-3,TGTGCCAGCAGGGACATCGCCAACTATGGCTACACCTTC,CASRDIANYGYTF
NA,14,TRBD2,TRBJ2-2,TRBV18,TGTGCCAGCTCACCAAGCGGGAGCACCGGGGAGCTGTTTTTT,CASSPSGSTGELFF
few,17,TRBD2,TRBJ2-5,TRBV28,TGTGCCAGCAGTCCGGCCGGGACTAGCGGGCGGCAAGAGACCCAGTACTTC,CASSPAGTSGRQETQYF
NA,14,NA,TRBJ1-1,TRBV12-3/TRBV12-4,TGTGCCAGCCTTCGGGCGGGCGGGGACACTGAAGCTTTCTTT,CASLRAGGDTEAFF
NA,16,TRBD1,TRBJ2-7,TRBV28,TGTGCCAGCAGTCGTACAGGGGGTGGGGGGCACTACGAGCAGTACTTC,CASSRTGGGGHYEQYF
few,14,NA,TRBJ2-5,TRBV12-3/TRBV12-4,TGTGCCAGCAGTTTAGAACGCCTTCGAGAGACCCAGTACTTC,CASSLERLRETQYF
many,15,TRBD2,TRBJ2-1,TRBV28,TGTGCCAGCAGTTTTCGCCTAGCGGGAGAACGCGAGCAGTTCTTC,CASSFRLAGEREQFF
few,14,TRBD1,TRBJ1-1,TRBV24-1,TGTGCCACCAGTGCTAGGACAGGAAACACTGAAGCTTTCTTT,CATSARTGNTEAFF
NA,16,TRBD2,TRBJ2-3,TRBV20-1,TGCAGTGCTAAGCACGGACTAGCGGAGATCACAGATACGCAGTATTTT,CSAKHGLAEITDTQYF
many,14,NA,TRBJ2-7,TRBV7-2,TGTGCCAGCAGCTTAGTCGACGGGAATTACGAGCAGTACTTC,CASSLVDGNYEQYF
NA,17,TRBD2,TRBJ2-1,TRBV6-6,TGTGCCAGCAGTTACCCAACGGGACTAGCGGGAGTCAATGAGCAGTTCTTC,CASSYPTGLAGVNEQFF
once,14,NA,TRBJ1-6,TRBV12-3/TRBV12-4,TGTGCCAGCAGTTTAATGGGGGAAAGTTCACCCCTCCACTTT,CASSLMGESSPLHF
NA,13,TRBD1,TRBJ2-1,TRBV30,TGTGCCTGGAGTAGGGGGCAGCACAATGAGCAGTTCTTC,CAWSRGQHNEQFF
NA,12,TRBD1,TRBJ2-7,TRBV28,TGTGCCAGCAGCCCGGACAGGGACGAGCAGTACTTC,CASSPDRDEQYF
NA,15,NA,TRBJ2-1,TRBV30,TGTGCCTGGAGTTACCCGTATTCCTTGCGAAATGAGCAGTTCTTC,CAWSYPYSLRNEQFF
NA,18,TRBD2,TRBJ2-1,TRBV7-2,TGTGCCAGCAGCTGGACTAGCGGGAGATTCAGCTCCTACAATGAGCAGTTCTTC,CASSWTSGRFSSYNEQFF
NA,14,NA,TRBJ2-2,TRBV7-2,TGTGCCAGCAGCCGAGGGGTGGGGAGGGGGGAGCTGTTTTTT,CASSRGVGRGELFF
NA,15,TRBD2,TRBJ2-1,TRBV27,TGTGCCAGCAGTTCGGTAGCGGGCCGCAACAATGAGCAGTTCTTC,CASSSVAGRNNEQFF
few,12,NA,TRBJ2-1,TRBV7-2,TGTGCCACTCTATCCCGGTACAATGAGCAGTTCTTC,CATLSRYNEQFF
many,22,TRBD2,TRBJ2-2,TRBV7-2,TGTGCCAGCAGCTTAGCGCGGGCCGGACTAGCGGGAGGGCGGCGTGGCACCGGGGAGCTGTTTTTT,CASSLARAGLAGGRRGTGELFF
NA,17,TRBD2,TRBJ2-1,TRBV6-5,TGTGCCAGCAGTTACACTACTAGCGGGAGAGGAGTCACTGAGCAGTTCTTC,CASSYTTSGRGVTEQFF
many,14,TRBD2,TRBJ2-4,TRBV27,TGTGCCAGCAAGCTAGCGGGAGTAGGAAACATTCAGTACTTC,CASKLAGVGNIQYF
NA,13,NA,TRBJ1-6,TRBV7-9,TGTGCCAGCAGCGCCGCGATGGATTCACCCCTCCACTTT,CASSAAMDSPLHF
NA,12,NA,TRBJ1-1,TRBV30,TGTGCCTGGAGTGTGAGTTACACTGAAGCTTTCTTT,CAWSVSYTEAFF
NA,15,NA,TRBJ1-5,TRBV19,TGTGCCAGTAGTAGGGACACGGCGGAGAATCAGCCCCAGCATTTT,CASSRDTAENQPQHF
many,15,NA,TRBJ1-1,TRBV7-2,TGTGCCAGCAGCCTAGGGAGCTCGGGGTCCACTGAAGCTTTCTTT,CASSLGSSGSTEAFF
NA,14,NA,TRBJ1-1,TRBV12-3/TRBV12-4,TGTGCCAGCAGTTTAGCATCCGGGGTCACTGAAGCTTTCTTT,CASSLASGVTEAFF
few,17,NA,TRBJ2-5,TRBV4-3,TGCGCCAGCAGCCAAGAATTGAGGGGTTGGGGGCAAGAGACCCAGTACTTC,CASSQELRGWGQETQYF
NA,18,NA,TRBJ1-1,TRBV6-5,TGTGCCAGCAGGCCTCAAACAGGGAGGGGACCGCCGGACACTGAAGCTTTCTTT,CASRPQTGRGPPDTEAFF
NA,16,NA,TRBJ1-6,TRBV20-1,TGCAGTGCTCCCCCGACTCGAGGGGAGGGGTATTCACCCCTCCACTTT,CSAPPTRGEGYSPLHF
NA,14,NA,TRBJ2-1,TRBV7-2,TGTGCCAGCAGCTTAGGAGCAAAATACAATGAGCAGTTCTTC,CASSLGAKYNEQFF
NA,15,NA,TRBJ2-4,TRBV5-1,TGCGCCAGCAGCTTGGCTCTCAGGGAGGAAAACATTCAGTACTTC,CASSLALREENIQYF
NA,14,TRBD2,TRBJ2-7,TRBV7-2,TGTGCCAGCAGCCCTAGCGGACCTCCCTACGAGCAGTACTTC,CASSPSGPPYEQYF
NA,13,TRBD1,TRBJ1-1,TRBV7-6,TGTGCTAGCAGCCGGGACAGGGACACTGAAGCTTTCTTT,CASSRDRDTEAFF
many,14,NA,TRBJ2-7,TRBV7-2,TGTGCCAGCAGCTTTGCCCTAAGGGGCGACGAGCAGTACTTC,CASSFALRGDEQYF
many,13,NA,TRBJ1-5,TRBV7-2,TGTGCCAGCAGGCAACAGGGAAATCAGCCCCAGCATTTT,CASRQQGNQPQHF
NA,15,TRBD1,TRBJ2-2,TRBV27,TGTGCCAGCAGGCGGGACAGGGTTTCCGGCGGGGAGCTGTTTTTT,CASRRDRVSGGELFF
few,15,NA,TRBJ2-3,TRBV28,TGTGCCAGCTATCGTGGTGGGGGCTTCCCAGATACGCAGTATTTT,CASYRGGGFPDTQYF